Shown below are 32 T cell receptor beta chains from a single sample sequenced in a study of T-cell reconstitution after alpha-beta-depleted transplantation in children. Unique molecular identifiers tagged the TCRbeta library. MiXCR, run by TCRdb on the PCR reads, gives a single entry per CDR3 protein. The sample lists 300,000 to 400,000 distinct CDR3 sequences; 16% were seen once. The source material was PBMCs, mostly from graft donor cells, sampled 360 days after TCRalphabeta/CD19-depleted stem cell transplant. The source of these receptors is a male patient between 2 and 10 years old who had a stem cell transplant for acute lymphoblastic leukemia, so the T cells may come from the graft donor.

The CDR3 sequence: CASSRWGTRTDTQYF. In nucleotides, the CDR3 is TGTGCCAGCAGTCGCTGGGGGACCCGCACAGATACGCAGTATTTT. The chain has TRBV12-3 or TRBV12-4 and TRBJ2-3; the D gene could be TRBD1 or TRBD2 (5 bases each). The CDR3 loop spans 15 amino acids. Trimming cost V 5 bases and J 1 base, with 13 bases left between them.

A few counts support this clonotype. The V call is TRBV11-2, the J call TRBJ2-7, with D possibly matching TRBD2 (5 bases). Trimming pared 4 bases from V and 0 bases from J, leaving 13 bases between. Germline V gene sequence: CDR1 SGHAT, CDR2 FQNNGV. This CDR3 has 15 residues. The CDR3 reads CASSSADSYSYEQYF. The DNA for the CDR3 is TGTGCCAGCAGCTCCGCGGACTCATACTCCTACGAGCAGTACTTC. Drawing the rest from reference TRBV11-2 and TRBJ2-7, the complete variable domain is EAGVAQSPRYKIIEKRQSVAFWCNPISGHATLYWYQQILGQGPKLLIQFQNNGVVDDSQLPKDRFSAERLKGVDSTLKIQPAKLEDSAVYLCASSSADSYSYEQYFGPGTRLTVT.

Many counts were recorded for this clonotype. This chain joins TRBV12-3 or TRBV12-4 and TRBJ2-1, with D perhaps matching TRBD2 (5 bases). This CDR3 has 16 residues. V was trimmed by 1 base and J by 2 bases, leaving 12 bases between them. The CDR3 sequence is CASSLDRGPAYNEQFF. The CDR3 DNA sequence: TGTGCCAGCAGTTTAGATCGCGGGCCGGCCTACAATGAGCAGTTCTTC.

The rearrangement uses TRBV6-1 and TRBJ2-3; tentatively, D is TRBD1 (6 bases). Germline V gene lookup returns CDR1 MNHNS and CDR2 SASEGT. The CDR3 covers 15 residues. V shed 2 bases and J shed 0 bases, with 9 bases lying between them. The chain's CDR3 is CASSEQGKSTDTQYF. The CDR3 bases are TGTGCCAGCAGTGAACAGGGGAAAAGCACAGATACGCAGTATTTT.

The chain uses TRBV28 and TRBJ1-2, with 7 bases identical to TRBD1. CDR1 MDHEN and CDR2 SYDVKM come from the germline V gene. The CDR3 covers 15 residues. The ends lost 4 bases at V and 8 bases at J; junction bases unmatched: 13. DNA of the CDR3: TGTGCCAGCAGTTACCCGACAGGGAAAGTGGGAGGCTACACCTTC. Translating it yields CASSYPTGKVGGYTF.

The V and J genes are TRBV6-1 and TRBJ1-5; D is perhaps TRBD1 (5 bases). V dropped 7 bases and J dropped 0 bases, with 13 bases sitting between them. From germline, CDR1 is MNHNS and CDR2 SASEGT. This CDR3 has 15 residues. The CDR3 DNA is TGTGCCAGCAAGATTAGACAGTATAGCAATCAGCCCCAGCATTTT. Amino acids: CASKIRQYSNQPQHF.

Ten or more counts support this clonotype. The chain carries TRBV5-1 and TRBJ1-4; D may be TRBD1 (5 bases). The V end was cut by 7 bases, the J end by 8 bases, with 15 bases between. This CDR3 has 13 residues. CDR1 is SGHRS, CDR2 YFSETQ, per germline. The CDR3 bases are TGCGCCAGCCGGAAAGGGGAAGGCGAAAAACTGTTTTTT. This encodes CASRKGEGEKLFF.

In its sample, this clonotype was seen a few times. The genes are TRBV29-1 and TRBJ2-5, with 8 bases fitting TRBD2. V lost 5 bases to trimming and J lost 6 bases; unmatched junction nucleotides: 8. The CDR3 is 13 amino acids. The germline V gene encodes CDR1 SQVTM and CDR2 ANQGSEA. The CDR3 bases are TGCAGCGTTCTCCGGGGGGGTGCAAAGACCCAGTACTTC. This codes for CSVLRGGAKTQYF.

The rearrangement joins TRBV24-1 to TRBJ2-1; possible D gene TRBD2, 6 bases. Germline loops: CDR1 KGHDR, CDR2 SFDVKD. Trimming pared 0 bases from V and 10 bases from J, leaving 9 bases between. There are 13 residues in the CDR3. CDR3 in amino acids: CATSDLGGREQFF. CDR3 coding DNA: TGTGCCACCAGTGATTTGGGAGGGAGGGAGCAGTTCTTC.

The rearrangement links TRBV20-1 to TRBJ2-3; 11 bases fit TRBD2. This CDR3 has 19 residues. CDR1 and CDR2 from the germline V gene are DFQATT and SNEGSKA (reference sequence). V shed 0 bases, J shed 1 base, and the junction held 12 bases outside the gene matches. Written as DNA, the CDR3 is TGCAGTGCTAGAGATACCCTAGCGGGAGGTGCCTTTGGCACAGATACGCAGTATTTT. Amino acids: CSARDTLAGGAFGTDTQYF.

The V and J genes are TRBV24-1 and TRBJ2-5, with a weak D call TRBD2 (5 bases). Germline CDR1 KGHDR, CDR2 SFDVKD. Trimming took off 3 bases at V and 5 bases at J, with 12 bases between the two ends. The CDR3 has 14 amino acids. CDR3: CATSDTWTGETQYF. CDR3 nucleotide sequence: TGTGCCACCAGTGATACCTGGACGGGGGAGACCCAGTACTTC.

The chain has TRBV28 and TRBJ2-7, with 13 bases fitting TRBD2. This CDR3 contains 16 residues. V was clipped by 6 bases and J by 6 bases; unmatched bases: 11. CDR1 is MDHEN and CDR2 is SYDVKM in the germline V gene. For the CDR3, the DNA is TGTGCCAGCAGGACTAGCGGGAGGAGGGCACTGTTCGAGCAGTACTTC. It encodes CASRTSGRRALFEQYF.

The chain employs TRBV5-1 and TRBJ2-7; TRBD1 matches 11 bases. The V segment lost 2 bases and the J segment 2 bases; nucleotides outside the gene matches: 3. The CDR3 runs 15 residues. The V gene's germline CDR1 is SGHRS and CDR2 YFSETQ. The CDR3 spells CASSFGQGAPYEQYF. Written as DNA, the CDR3 is TGCGCCAGCAGCTTTGGACAGGGGGCGCCCTACGAGCAGTACTTC.

In this sample, this clonotype turned up many times. The chain joins TRBV4-3 to TRBJ1-5; D remains ambiguous. V was clipped by 1 base and J by 6 bases, with 13 bases between them. In germline, CDR1 is LGHNA, CDR2 YSLEER. The CDR3 loop spans 15 amino acids. Here the CDR3 reads CASSQGLRASQPQHF. CDR3 nucleotides: TGCGCCAGCAGCCAAGGGTTGCGGGCCTCTCAGCCCCAGCATTTT.

The chain carries TRBV7-8 and TRBJ2-3, with D possibly matching TRBD2 (5 bases). This CDR3 region has 15 residues. CDR1 and CDR2 from the germline V gene are SGHVS and FQNEAQ. The V end lost 2 bases, the J end lost 3 bases, and 12 bases lay between the germline ends. In nucleotides, the CDR3 is TGTGCCAGCAGCTTAAGGCGGGCAGCTACAGATACGCAGTATTTT. Translating it yields CASSLRRAATDTQYF.

The V and J genes are TRBV20-1 and TRBJ2-1; 12 bases fit TRBD2. The CDR3 spans 16 residues. The ends lost 0 bases at V and 4 bases at J; junction bases unmatched: 4. CDR1 and CDR2 from the germline V gene are DFQATT and SNEGSKA (reference sequence). The CDR3 region is CSARDRLAGGYNEQFF. DNA for the CDR3: TGCAGTGCTAGAGATCGGCTAGCGGGAGGGTACAATGAGCAGTTCTTC.

In this sample, this clonotype turned up a few times. The CDR3 loop is CASSQSGQGSYEQYF. The DNA for the CDR3 is TGTGCCAGCAGCCAATCGGGACAGGGCTCCTACGAGCAGTACTTC. The rearrangement joins TRBV14 to TRBJ2-7; TRBD1 matches 9 bases. V lost 2 bases and J lost 0; bases outside the gene matches: 2. Germline V CDR1 and CDR2: SGHDN, FVKESK. The length of the CDR3 is 15 residues. Based on the CDR3 plus reference TRBV14 and TRBJ2-7, the full variable domain is EAGVTQFPSHSVIEKGQTVTLRCDPISGHDNLYWYRRVMGKEIKFLLHFVKESKQDESGMPNNRFLAERTGGTYSTLKVQPAELEDSGVYFCASSQSGQGSYEQYFGPGTRLTVT.

The gene calls are TRBV28 and TRBJ2-5; D is perhaps TRBD2 (6 bases). Trimming stripped 4 bases from V and 1 base from J, with 10 bases between. The CDR3 consists of 14 residues. Germline V gene lookup returns CDR1 MDHEN and CDR2 SYDVKM. This chain's CDR3 is CASSWREPQETQYF. CDR3 DNA sequence: TGTGCCAGCAGTTGGAGGGAACCCCAAGAGACCCAGTACTTC.

The chain combines TRBV7-2 with TRBJ2-7, with TRBD2 identical over 13 bases. Germline CDR1 and CDR2: SGHTA and FQGNSA. The CDR3 contains 16 residues. With V trimmed by 2 bases and J by 5 bases, 6 bases remained unmatched. CDR3 bases: TGTGCCAGCAGCTTATTAGTAACTAGCGGGAGGGACGAGCAGTACTTC. This gives the protein CASSLLVTSGRDEQYF.

This clonotype showed up just a few times. The chain employs TRBV9 and TRBJ2-7; D ambiguous. This CDR3 is built from 14 residues. The germline gives CDR1 SGDLS, CDR2 YYNGEE. V was pared by 0 bases and J by 4 bases, with 11 bases between. The CDR3 sequence: CASSVASGSYEQYF. The CDR3 DNA is TGTGCCAGCAGCGTAGCTTCAGGTTCATACGAGCAGTACTTC.

In its sample, this clonotype was seen many times. The J gene is TRBJ2-7, the V gene TRBV29-1; 12 bases fit TRBD2. The CDR3 runs 15 residues. V gave up 4 bases and J gave up 4 bases; unmatched junction bases: 8. CDR1 and CDR2 from the germline V gene are SQVTM and ANQGSEA. CDR3 in amino acids: CSVGSLAGGRYEQYF. The CDR3 DNA reads TGCAGCGTTGGATCCCTAGCGGGAGGGAGGTACGAGCAGTACTTC.

Only a few counts were recorded for this clonotype. The chain joins TRBV12-3 or TRBV12-4 to TRBJ2-3; maybe TRBD2 (5 bases). Trimming took 2 bases from V and 1 from J, leaving 13 bases between them. There are 16 residues in the CDR3. CDR3 nucleotides: TGTGCCAGCAGTTTACTAGCACGGGTCCGCACAGATACGCAGTATTTT. Translation gives CASSLLARVRTDTQYF.

This clonotype was detected a few times. V is TRBV12-3 or TRBV12-4 and J is TRBJ2-7; TRBD1 aligns across 7 bases. Trimming at V came to 2 bases and at J to 6 bases, leaving 13 bases not matched to a gene. This CDR3 region has 16 residues. The CDR3 sequence is CASSLTPVTGFTEQYF. Here the CDR3 DNA reads TGTGCCAGCAGTTTAACCCCCGTGACAGGGTTTACCGAGCAGTACTTC.

This clonotype was detected only a few times. The chain has TRBV7-2 and TRBJ2-7; D call uncertain. Germline-derived CDR1 and CDR2 are SGHTA and FQGNSA. V lost 1 base, J lost 3 bases, and 10 bases lay in between. The CDR3 loop spans 14 amino acids. CDR3 nucleotides: TGTGCCAGCAGCTTAGATTTGTGGGGCTACGAGCAGTACTTC. Translation: CASSLDLWGYEQYF. Full variable domain (missing parts from reference TRBV7-2 and TRBJ2-7): GAGVSQSPSNKVTEKGKDVELRCDPISGHTALYWYRQSLGQGLEFLIYFQGNSAPDKSGLPSDRFSAERTGGSVSTLTIQRTQQEDSAVYLCASSLDLWGYEQYFGPGTRLTVT.

This clonotype was observed a few times. The chain is built from TRBV14 and TRBJ2-6, with D uncertain. The CDR3 totals 17 residues. V gave up 0 bases and J gave up 2 bases, with 11 bases separating them. From germline, CDR1 is SGHDN and CDR2 FVKESK. This CDR3 reads CASSQEKLHPGANVLTF. CDR3 nucleotide sequence: TGTGCCAGCAGCCAAGAAAAGCTCCATCCTGGGGCCAACGTCCTGACTTTC.

The V gene is TRBV6-1, the J gene TRBJ2-2; no clear D gene. Deletions cut 8 bases from V and 0 bases from J, with 25 bases between. The CDR3 is 19 amino acids. The V gene's germline CDR1 is MNHNS and CDR2 SASEGT. The CDR3 DNA is TGTGCCAGCCTTACGGTAGGCAGGAAGAATGGTGCGAACACCGGGGAGCTGTTTTTT. It translates to CASLTVGRKNGANTGELFF.

The chain has TRBV12-3 or TRBV12-4 and TRBJ1-1, with no clear D. The CDR3 loop spans 13 amino acids. Trimming stripped 0 bases from V and 6 bases from J, with 8 bases between. CDR3 region: CASSLASAPEAFF. The CDR3 DNA reads as TGTGCCAGCAGTTTAGCCTCCGCCCCTGAAGCTTTCTTT.

In its sample, this clonotype was seen a few times. The V gene is TRBV7-9, the J gene TRBJ2-3; TRBD2 might be the D (5 bases). Looked up from germline, CDR1 is SEHNR and CDR2 is FQNEAQ (reference sequence). This CDR3 is 15 amino acids long. V dropped 1 base and J dropped 1 base, with 9 bases sitting between them. This CDR3 is CASSLGVSGTDTQYF. The CDR3 region has the DNA TGTGCCAGCAGCTTAGGGGTTAGCGGCACAGATACGCAGTATTTT.

This clonotype appeared many times. The V call is TRBV4-1, the J call TRBJ1-5; the D is unclear. CDR1 and CDR2 (germline): MGHRA, YSYEKL. This CDR3 region has 16 residues. V lost 3 bases, J lost 3 bases, and 15 bases lay in between. CDR3 DNA sequence: TGCGCCAGCAGCCAGTTATCTGGGTATGACAATCAGCCCCAGCATTTT. Its protein is CASSQLSGYDNQPQHF.

This clonotype has a handful of counts. This sequence joins TRBV2 and TRBJ2-3; D not certain. Germline V CDR1 and CDR2: SNHLY, FYNNEI. The CDR3 sequence is 13 residues long. The germline V and J ends were trimmed by 8 bases and 5 bases, with 14 bases remaining between them. The CDR3 nucleotides read TGTGCCAGCGGGTTCATAGGCGGAGATACGCAGTATTTT. Its translation: CASGFIGGDTQYF.

The table lists this clonotype with a few counts. The chain has TRBV7-2 and TRBJ1-2, with D perhaps TRBD1 (6 bases). CDR3 length: 14 residues. The ends were cut back, 7 bases at V and 7 bases at J, with 19 bases in the middle. CDR1 is SGHTA and CDR2 is FQGNSA in the germline V gene. The CDR3, as DNA: TGTGCCAGCAACCCTATGACAGGTTCCTTTGGCTACACCTTC. Translated, it gives CASNPMTGSFGYTF. The variable domain in full, completed from reference TRBV7-2 and TRBJ1-2, reads GAGVSQSPSNKVTEKGKDVELRCDPISGHTALYWYRQSLGQGLEFLIYFQGNSAPDKSGLPSDRFSAERTGGSVSTLTIQRTQQEDSAVYLCASNPMTGSFGYTFGSGTRLTVV.

The chain has TRBV20-1 and TRBJ2-5, with a weak D call TRBD2 (6 bases). Between the trimmed V and J ends, which lost 3 bases and 4 bases, there was a span of 9 bases. Germline assignment: CDR1 DFQATT and CDR2 SNEGSKA (reference sequence). The CDR3 length is 12 residues. The CDR3 DNA sequence: TGCAGTGCTAGGGCAGCGGGAGAGACCCAGTACTTC. This sequence encodes CSARAAGETQYF.